These T cell receptor beta chains were read from a single sample in a study of human thymus T cells. Generated by immunoSEQ multiplex PCR, the TCRdb table keeps only in-frame clones and is missing some. The data contain some 120,000 clones, around 94% of them singletons. The sample consisted of thymus tissue. These receptors originate from a boy under three years old with a congenital heart defect but otherwise immunologically healthy. Both conserved end residues are part of each CDR3. The D gene is left open where the match is weak. A row's size may be missing; if present it is once, few, many or a size class.

clone size	V gene	J gene	D gene	CDR3 protein	CDR3 DNA
-	TRBV25-1	TRBJ2-3	TRBD2	CASSTRGAIRRSTDTQYF	TGTGCCAGCAGTACGCGGGGGGCGATCAGAAGGAGCACAGATACGCAGTATTTT
-	TRBV28	TRBJ1-5	-	CASSPPSVSNQPQHF	TGTGCCAGCAGCCCCCCTTCAGTTAGCAATCAGCCCCAGCATTTT
-	TRBV15	TRBJ2-7	-	CATSREIHRVPYEQYF	TGTGCCACCAGCAGAGAGATCCACAGGGTTCCCTACGAGCAGTACTTC
-	TRBV28	TRBJ1-3	TRBD1	CASSSGTAWIYSGNTIYF	TGTGCCAGCAGTTCGGGGACAGCATGGATTTACTCTGGAAACACCATATATTTT
-	TRBV11-3	TRBJ2-7	TRBD1	CASSPRTGSSYEQYF	TGTGCCAGCAGCCCAAGGACAGGGAGCTCCTACGAGCAGTACTTC
-	TRBV4-3	TRBJ1-2	TRBD1	CASSRVTGEDGYTF	TGCGCCAGCAGCCGGGTGACAGGGGAGGATGGCTACACCTTC
-	TRBV30	TRBJ1-5	-	CAWSQRGGGNQPQHF	TGTGCCTGGAGTCAGCGGGGGGGCGGCAATCAGCCCCAGCATTTT
once	TRBV9	TRBJ2-3	-	CASSAGARSYPSTDTQYF	TGTGCCAGCAGCGCCGGGGCCCGAAGTTATCCTAGCACAGATACGCAGTATTTT
once	TRBV6-5	TRBJ1-2	-	CATVLWGRGNYGYTF	TGTGCCACCGTTTTGTGGGGGAGGGGGAACTATGGCTACACCTTC
-	TRBV15	TRBJ2-5	-	CATSRDVVAQETQYF	TGTGCCACCAGCAGAGATGTGGTAGCCCAAGAGACCCAGTACTTC
-	TRBV7-2	TRBJ2-3	TRBD1	CASSLAFVRDRGDTQYF	TGTGCCAGCAGCTTAGCGTTCGTACGAGACAGGGGTGATACGCAGTATTTT
-	TRBV6-1	TRBJ2-7	-	CASSEGPGPYSYEQYF	TGTGCCAGCAGTGAAGGTCCAGGACCCTATTCCTACGAGCAGTACTTC
-	TRBV19	TRBJ1-2	-	CASSPREITCGYTF	TGTGCCAGTAGTCCGCGGGAGATCACCTGTGGCTACACCTTC
-	TRBV10-3	TRBJ2-5	TRBD2	CAISELAGLGTQYF	TGTGCCATCAGTGAACTAGCGGGTTTGGGAACCCAGTACTTC
-	TRBV6-1	TRBJ2-1	TRBD2	CASRGSGADNSYNEQFF	TGTGCCAGCCGTGGTAGCGGGGCTGATAACTCCTACAATGAGCAGTTCTTC
-	TRBV7-2	TRBJ1-1	TRBD1	CASSRSAGGLNTEAFF	TGTGCCAGCAGCCGTTCGGCAGGGGGCTTGAACACTGAAGCTTTCTTT
-	TRBV4-2	TRBJ1-2	TRBD1	CASSQDPQGAHYGYTF	TGTGCCAGCAGCCAAGACCCACAGGGGGCTCACTATGGCTACACCTTC
-	TRBV7-2	TRBJ2-1	TRBD2	CASSQRGALAGDYNEQFF	TGTGCCAGCAGCCAAAGGGGGGCCCTAGCGGGGGACTACAATGAGCAGTTCTTC
-	TRBV6-5	TRBJ1-1	TRBD1	CASSTGQGVRTEAFF	TGTGCCAGCAGCACTGGACAGGGGGTAAGGACTGAAGCTTTCTTT
-	TRBV27	TRBJ1-5	TRBD1	CASSPSPVLDRDQPQHF	TGTGCCAGCAGTCCCTCCCCGGTATTGGACAGGGATCAGCCCCAGCATTTT
-	TRBV4-3	TRBJ2-3	TRBD2	CASRQTSGGAETVDTQYF	TGCGCCAGCAGACAGACTAGCGGGGGGGCCGAAACGGTAGATACGCAGTATTTT
-	TRBV18	TRBJ2-5	-	CASSPRDGQETQYF	TGTGCCAGCTCACCACGAGACGGACAAGAGACCCAGTACTTC